The clone carrying this TCR beta chain was picked up many times. The data were obtained in a study of T cells after yellow fever vaccination. Study overall: Sorting on CD3, CD45RA, CCR7 and CD95 yielded EM, EMRA, CM and Tscm memory subsets. Each low-cell-number fraction was prepared by means of SMART-Seq v4 Ultra Low Input. Study-wide results and limits: Primary-vaccination clones mostly resurfaced post-booster (about 95% CD4, 75% to 90% CD8).

5'RACE template switching generated TCR cDNA, adding a universal primer site and UMIs. TCRdb reprocessed the 5' RACE reads with MiXCR, giving one entry per CDR3 protein. The table records over 20,000 distinct CDR3 sequences, 5% to 6% of them present only once. Germline-derived CDR1 and CDR2 are SQVTM and ANQGSEA. V lost 7 bases to trimming and J lost 8 bases, with 11 bases between them. This CDR3 has 10 residues. The starting material was PBMCs, either bulk or a sorted T-cell subset (CD4+, CD8+, memory, or dextramer-sorted; not recorded which), obtained 15 days after the yellow fever booster vaccination. This TCR was sampled from a man aged 25 to 45 who received the YFV17D yellow fever vaccine. This chain joins TRBV29-1 and TRBJ1-1, with TRBD1 as a possible D gene (5 bases). This CDR3 reads CSAVTVEAFF. DNA for the CDR3: TGCAGCGCTGTGACAGTGGAAGCTTTCTTT. The whole variable domain, remainder taken from reference TRBV29-1 and TRBJ1-1, is SAVISQKPSRDICQRGTSLTIQCQVDSQVTMMFWYRQQPGQSLTLIATANQGSEATYESGFVIDKFPISRPNLTFSTLTVSNMSPEDSSIYLCSAVTVEAFFGQGTRLTVV.